This TCR beta chain was recorded in a study of neurological immune-mediated disorders. As for the cDNA, it was generated by 5'RACE with 10-nucleotide random UMIs. TCRdb re-analysed the 5' RACE reads in MiXCR, keeping a single row per CDR3 protein. The top ten clones hold less than 2.5% of a sample with about 59,000 distinct CDR3 sequences, roughly 4% of them seen once. Ten or more counts support this clonotype. Germline assignment: CDR1 SGHRS and CDR2 YFSETQ. This CDR3 is 19 amino acids long. The V and J ends lost 0 bases and 7 bases, in that order; junction bases with no gene match: 17. The receptor was derived from a woman in her 50s with multiple sclerosis. This chain uses TRBV5-1 with TRBJ2-3; 10 bases map to TRBD2. Sequenced sample: PBMCs. CDR3 loop: CASSLAALAGDGVSNTQYF. CDR3 DNA sequence: TGCGCCAGCAGCTTGGCGGCTCTAGCGGGAGATGGAGTATCAAATACGCAGTATTTT. The complete variable domain, with remaining parts taken from reference TRBV5-1 and TRBJ2-3, reads KAGVTQTPRYLIKTRGQQVTLSCSPISGHRSVSWYQQTPGQGLQFLFEYFSETQRNKGNFPGRFSGRQFSNSRSEMNVSTLELGDSALYLCASSLAALAGDGVSNTQYFGPGTRLTVL.